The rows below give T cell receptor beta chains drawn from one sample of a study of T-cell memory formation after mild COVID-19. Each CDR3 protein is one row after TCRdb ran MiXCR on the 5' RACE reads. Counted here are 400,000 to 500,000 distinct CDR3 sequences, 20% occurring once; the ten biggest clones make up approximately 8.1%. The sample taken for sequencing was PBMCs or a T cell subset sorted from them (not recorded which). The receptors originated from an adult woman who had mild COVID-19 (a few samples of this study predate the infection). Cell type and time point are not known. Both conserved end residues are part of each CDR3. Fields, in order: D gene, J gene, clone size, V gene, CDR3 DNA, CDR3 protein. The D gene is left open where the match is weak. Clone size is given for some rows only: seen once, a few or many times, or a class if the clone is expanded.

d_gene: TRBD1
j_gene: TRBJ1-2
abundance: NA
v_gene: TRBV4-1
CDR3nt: TGCGCCAGCAGTGCGGGACAGGTGGTTTTTGGCTACACCTTC
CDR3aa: CASSAGQVVFGYTF

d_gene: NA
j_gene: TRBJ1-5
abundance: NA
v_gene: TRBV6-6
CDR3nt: TGTGCCAGCAGTGACGACAGGCGCCGCAATCAGCCCCAGCATTTT
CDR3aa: CASSDDRRRNQPQHF

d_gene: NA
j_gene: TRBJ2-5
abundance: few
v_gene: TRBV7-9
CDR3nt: TGTGCCAGCAGACAGGCCGGGACCCAAGAGACCCAGTACTTC
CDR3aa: CASRQAGTQETQYF

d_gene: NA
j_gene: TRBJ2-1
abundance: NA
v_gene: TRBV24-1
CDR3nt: TGTGCCACCAGTGCCTATACTAGGGACAATGAGCAGTTCTTC
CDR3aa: CATSAYTRDNEQFF

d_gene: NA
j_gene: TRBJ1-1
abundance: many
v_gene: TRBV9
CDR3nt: TGTGCCAGCAGTCCTACCGTCATGAACACTGAAGCTTTCTTT
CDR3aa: CASSPTVMNTEAFF

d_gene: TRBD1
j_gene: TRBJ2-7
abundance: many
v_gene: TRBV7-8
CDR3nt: TGTGCCAGCAGCTCCGGGACAGGGCGCTACGAGCAGTACTTC
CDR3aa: CASSSGTGRYEQYF

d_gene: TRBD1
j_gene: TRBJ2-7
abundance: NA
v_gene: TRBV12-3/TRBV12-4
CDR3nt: TGTGCCAGCAGTTTGACAGGGGGCGCGAATTACGAGCAGTACTTC
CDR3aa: CASSLTGGANYEQYF

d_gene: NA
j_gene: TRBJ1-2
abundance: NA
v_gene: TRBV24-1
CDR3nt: TGTGCCACCAGTGACCTGACTCGGGGCTACACCTTC
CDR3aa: CATSDLTRGYTF

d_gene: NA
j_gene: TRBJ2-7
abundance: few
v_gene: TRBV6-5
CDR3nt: TGTGCCAGCAGTTATACAGCCAGCTCCTACGAGCAGTACTTC
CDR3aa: CASSYTASSYEQYF

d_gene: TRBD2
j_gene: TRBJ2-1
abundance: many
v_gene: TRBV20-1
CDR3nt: TGCAGCGCCCAAAGCGGGAGGGCGTCCTACAATGAGCAGTTCTTC
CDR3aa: CSAQSGRASYNEQFF

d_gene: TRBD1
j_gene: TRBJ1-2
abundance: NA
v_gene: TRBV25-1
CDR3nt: TGTGCCAGCAGGGGACAGGGGAACGACTATGGCTACACCTTC
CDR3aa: CASRGQGNDYGYTF

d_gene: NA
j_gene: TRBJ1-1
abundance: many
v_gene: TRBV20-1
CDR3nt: TGCAGTGCTACACACAGGGTTATTGAAGCTTTCTTT
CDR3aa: CSATHRVIEAFF

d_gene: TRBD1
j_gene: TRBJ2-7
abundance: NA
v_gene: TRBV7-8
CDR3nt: TGTGCCAGCAGCCACAGGGGGGATATTTACGAGCAGTACTTC
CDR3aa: CASSHRGDIYEQYF

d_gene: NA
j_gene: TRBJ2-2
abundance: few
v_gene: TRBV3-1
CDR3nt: TGTGCCAGCAGCCAAGCCCCCGGGCGGAGGGGCACCGGGGAGCTGTTTTTT
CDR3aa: CASSQAPGRRGTGELFF

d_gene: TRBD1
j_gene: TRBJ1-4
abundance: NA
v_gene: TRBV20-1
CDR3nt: TGCAGTGCTAGAGAGAGACAGGGGGCTGGTGAAAAACTGTTTTTT
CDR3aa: CSARERQGAGEKLFF

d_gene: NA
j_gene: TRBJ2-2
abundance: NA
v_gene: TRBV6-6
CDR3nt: TGTGCCAGCAGTTGGGGGGGGGAGCTGTTTTTT
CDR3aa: CASSWGGELFF

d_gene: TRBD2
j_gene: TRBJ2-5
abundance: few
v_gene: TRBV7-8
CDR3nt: TGTGCCAGCAGCTTAGATGATTATAGCGGGCCCCAAGAGACCCAGTACTTC
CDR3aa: CASSLDDYSGPQETQYF

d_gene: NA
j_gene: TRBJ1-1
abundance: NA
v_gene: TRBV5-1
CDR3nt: TGCGCCAGCAGCCAACTGAGCATGAACACTGAAGCTTTCTTT
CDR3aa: CASSQLSMNTEAFF

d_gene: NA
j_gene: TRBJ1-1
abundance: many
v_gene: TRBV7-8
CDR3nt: TGTGCCAGCAGCTTAGTGGGCAGCCGATACACTGAAGCTTTCTTT
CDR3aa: CASSLVGSRYTEAFF

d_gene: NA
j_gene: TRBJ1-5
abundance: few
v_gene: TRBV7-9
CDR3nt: TGTGCCAGCAGCTCCCACGGGGCAGGCAATCAGCCCCAGCATTTT
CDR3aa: CASSSHGAGNQPQHF

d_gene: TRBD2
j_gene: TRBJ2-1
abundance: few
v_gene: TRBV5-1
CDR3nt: TGCGCCTCCGGGACTAGCATGAGTGAGCAGTTCTTC
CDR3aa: CASGTSMSEQFF

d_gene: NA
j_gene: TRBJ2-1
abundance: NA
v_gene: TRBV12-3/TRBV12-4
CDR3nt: TGTGCCAGCAGTTTGCTAGCGCCCTACAATGAGCAGTTCTTC
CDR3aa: CASSLLAPYNEQFF

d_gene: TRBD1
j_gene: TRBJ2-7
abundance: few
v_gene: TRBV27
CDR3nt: TGTGCCAGCACCTCCGGGACAGGACACCGGGAGTACTTC
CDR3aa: CASTSGTGHREYF